These T cell receptor beta chains were read from a single sample in a study of blood T cells in healthy people across ages. Each CDR3 protein gets one entry after TCRdb re-called the 5' RACE reads with MiXCR. The table includes over a million distinct CDR3 sequences, 40% to 55% detected once. The sequenced sample was blood. The receptors originated from a woman in her sixties in good health. Each CDR3 is given with its conserved first and last residue. Fields, in order: V gene, CDR3 length, J gene, clone size, D gene, CDR3 protein, CDR3 DNA. The D gene is left open where the match is weak. Clone sizes are given selectively: once, few, many, or a class where the clone is expanded.

v_call: TRBV12-3/TRBV12-4
cdr3_length: 15
j_call: TRBJ2-1
clone_size: once
d_call: TRBD2
cdr3_aa: CASRPLAELGIEQFF
cdr3_nt: TGTGCCAGCAGGCCCCTAGCGGAGCTGGGGATTGAGCAGTTCTTC

v_call: TRBV3-1
cdr3_length: 15
j_call: TRBJ2-3
clone_size: NA
d_call: NA
cdr3_aa: CASSKGTTSTDTQYF
cdr3_nt: TGTGCCAGCAGTAAAGGGACAACTAGCACAGATACGCAGTATTTT

v_call: TRBV7-3
cdr3_length: 15
j_call: TRBJ2-5
clone_size: many
d_call: NA
cdr3_aa: CASSLRKAGQETQYF
cdr3_nt: TGTGCCAGCAGCTTAAGAAAGGCGGGACAAGAGACCCAGTACTTC

v_call: TRBV20-1
cdr3_length: 14
j_call: TRBJ2-7
clone_size: NA
d_call: TRBD1
cdr3_aa: CSATPGGKSHEQYF
cdr3_nt: TGCAGTGCGACACCAGGGGGAAAGTCACACGAGCAGTACTTC

v_call: TRBV12-3/TRBV12-4
cdr3_length: 17
j_call: TRBJ2-7
clone_size: NA
d_call: TRBD2
cdr3_aa: CASSLADPRGGTYEQYF
cdr3_nt: TGTGCCAGCAGTTTAGCGGATCCTAGGGGAGGGACCTACGAGCAGTACTTC

v_call: TRBV18
cdr3_length: 15
j_call: TRBJ2-1
clone_size: few
d_call: TRBD1
cdr3_aa: CASSPVSPTGDEQFF
cdr3_nt: TGTGCCAGCTCACCAGTATCCCCGACAGGGGATGAGCAGTTCTTC

v_call: TRBV6-2/TRBV6-3
cdr3_length: 16
j_call: TRBJ2-3
clone_size: few
d_call: NA
cdr3_aa: CASSSMTGVSTDTQYF
cdr3_nt: TGTGCCAGCAGTTCAATGACAGGAGTAAGCACAGATACGCAGTATTTT

v_call: TRBV27
cdr3_length: 16
j_call: TRBJ2-7
clone_size: NA
d_call: TRBD1
cdr3_aa: CASSLYGQGHGYEQYF
cdr3_nt: TGTGCCAGCAGCCTCTATGGACAGGGACACGGCTACGAGCAGTACTTC

v_call: TRBV4-2
cdr3_length: 15
j_call: TRBJ2-1
clone_size: NA
d_call: TRBD2
cdr3_aa: CASSQGSGSFNEQFF
cdr3_nt: TGTGCCAGCAGCCAAGGTAGCGGGAGTTTTAATGAGCAGTTCTTC

v_call: TRBV7-3
cdr3_length: 15
j_call: TRBJ2-5
clone_size: NA
d_call: NA
cdr3_aa: CASSLMGPWDNEQYF
cdr3_nt: TGTGCCAGCAGCTTGATGGGACCGTGGGACAATGAGCAGTACTTC

v_call: TRBV14
cdr3_length: 16
j_call: TRBJ2-1
clone_size: NA
d_call: NA
cdr3_aa: CASSQNRAVNYNEQFF
cdr3_nt: TGTGCCAGCAGCCAGAACAGGGCCGTCAACTACAATGAGCAGTTCTTC

v_call: TRBV28
cdr3_length: 19
j_call: TRBJ2-4
clone_size: NA
d_call: TRBD2
cdr3_aa: CASSLATVTIAGAKNIQYF
cdr3_nt: TGTGCCAGCAGTTTGGCGACAGTTACTATAGCGGGAGCCAAAAACATTCAGTACTTC

v_call: TRBV6-6
cdr3_length: 14
j_call: TRBJ2-2
clone_size: few
d_call: TRBD2
cdr3_aa: CASRGTRRSGELFF
cdr3_nt: TGTGCCAGCAGAGGGACTAGACGGTCCGGGGAGCTGTTTTTT

v_call: TRBV24-1
cdr3_length: 16
j_call: TRBJ2-1
clone_size: NA
d_call: TRBD2
cdr3_aa: CATSGDTSGTYNEQFF
cdr3_nt: TGTGCCACCAGTGGGGATACTAGCGGCACCTACAATGAGCAGTTCTTC

v_call: TRBV29-1
cdr3_length: 15
j_call: TRBJ2-3
clone_size: NA
d_call: NA
cdr3_aa: CSVGWDSGSTDTQYF
cdr3_nt: TGCAGCGTTGGATGGGATAGCGGCAGCACAGATACGCAGTATTTT

v_call: TRBV29-1
cdr3_length: 12
j_call: TRBJ2-7
clone_size: NA
d_call: NA
cdr3_aa: CSVEGSVYEQYF
cdr3_nt: TGCAGCGTTGAAGGTTCGGTGTACGAGCAGTACTTC

v_call: TRBV27
cdr3_length: 12
j_call: TRBJ1-6
clone_size: NA
d_call: NA
cdr3_aa: CASRLGNSPLHF
cdr3_nt: TGTGCCAGCAGATTAGGGAATTCACCCCTCCACTTT

v_call: TRBV29-1
cdr3_length: 15
j_call: TRBJ2-3
clone_size: NA
d_call: TRBD1
cdr3_aa: CSGDRAALGTDTQYF
cdr3_nt: TGCAGCGGGGACAGGGCTGCTCTTGGCACAGATACGCAGTATTTT

v_call: TRBV5-1
cdr3_length: 15
j_call: TRBJ2-7
clone_size: NA
d_call: NA
cdr3_aa: CASSLDPGGRYEQYF
cdr3_nt: TGCGCCAGCAGCTTGGATCCCGGCGGAAGATACGAGCAGTACTTC

v_call: TRBV27
cdr3_length: 16
j_call: TRBJ2-1
clone_size: NA
d_call: TRBD2
cdr3_aa: CASSLSAGEIYNEQFF
cdr3_nt: TGTGCCAGCAGTCTCTCGGCGGGAGAGATCTACAATGAGCAGTTCTTC

v_call: TRBV7-7
cdr3_length: 14
j_call: TRBJ2-3
clone_size: NA
d_call: NA
cdr3_aa: CASSLVVGRGTQYF
cdr3_nt: TGTGCTAGCAGCTTAGTCGTGGGGCGAGGCACGCAGTATTTT

v_call: TRBV20-1
cdr3_length: 13
j_call: TRBJ2-1
clone_size: few
d_call: NA
cdr3_aa: CSASDPRRDEQFF
cdr3_nt: TGCAGTGCTAGTGACCCCAGACGGGATGAGCAGTTCTTC

v_call: TRBV6-2/TRBV6-3
cdr3_length: 15
j_call: TRBJ2-1
clone_size: NA
d_call: NA
cdr3_aa: CASSRSTKKWNEQFF
cdr3_nt: TGTGCCAGCAGTCGTTCAACAAAGAAGTGGAATGAGCAGTTCTTC

v_call: TRBV7-9
cdr3_length: 18
j_call: TRBJ2-2
clone_size: NA
d_call: TRBD2
cdr3_aa: CASSPNHGLAGSTGELFF
cdr3_nt: TGTGCCAGCAGCCCGAATCACGGACTAGCGGGATCAACCGGGGAGCTGTTTTTT

v_call: TRBV20-1
cdr3_length: 17
j_call: TRBJ2-7
clone_size: NA
d_call: NA
cdr3_aa: CSARGGSGGSSYNEQYF
cdr3_nt: TGCAGTGCTAGAGGGGGTAGCGGAGGGAGCTCCTACAATGAGCAGTACTTC

v_call: TRBV6-1
cdr3_length: 13
j_call: TRBJ2-7
clone_size: NA
d_call: NA
cdr3_aa: CASSEPRGDEQYF
cdr3_nt: TGTGCCAGCAGTGAACCTAGAGGGGATGAGCAGTACTTC

v_call: TRBV4-1
cdr3_length: 14
j_call: TRBJ2-7
clone_size: NA
d_call: NA
cdr3_aa: CASSHADSTYEQYF
cdr3_nt: TGCGCCAGCAGCCATGCCGACAGTACCTACGAGCAGTACTTC

v_call: TRBV29-1
cdr3_length: 17
j_call: TRBJ2-1
clone_size: NA
d_call: NA
cdr3_aa: CSVEGPRGSGDYNEQFF
cdr3_nt: TGCAGCGTTGAAGGCCCTAGGGGAAGCGGAGACTACAATGAGCAGTTCTTC

v_call: TRBV2
cdr3_length: 13
j_call: TRBJ2-7
clone_size: NA
d_call: NA
cdr3_aa: CASRTRQRYEQYF
cdr3_nt: TGTGCCAGCAGAACGAGACAGCGCTACGAGCAGTACTTC

v_call: TRBV6-6
cdr3_length: 14
j_call: TRBJ2-7
clone_size: NA
d_call: NA
cdr3_aa: CASRAPGGKYEQYF
cdr3_nt: TGTGCCAGCAGGGCCCCCGGGGGAAAGTACGAGCAGTACTTC

v_call: TRBV15
cdr3_length: 15
j_call: TRBJ1-6
clone_size: many
d_call: TRBD1
cdr3_aa: CATSSAGTGASPLHF
cdr3_nt: TGTGCCACCAGCAGCGCCGGGACAGGGGCTTCACCCCTCCACTTT

v_call: TRBV2
cdr3_length: 14
j_call: TRBJ2-1
clone_size: NA
d_call: NA
cdr3_aa: CASSGGQDSNEQFF
cdr3_nt: TGTGCCAGCAGTGGGGGGCAGGATAGCAATGAGCAGTTCTTC

v_call: TRBV7-2
cdr3_length: 16
j_call: TRBJ2-3
clone_size: NA
d_call: NA
cdr3_aa: CASSLRQRLSTDTQYF
cdr3_nt: TGTGCCAGCAGCCTCCGTCAGAGGCTTAGCACAGATACGCAGTATTTT

v_call: TRBV6-1
cdr3_length: 15
j_call: TRBJ2-2
clone_size: NA
d_call: NA
cdr3_aa: CASSEAAIPTGELFF
cdr3_nt: TGTGCCAGCAGTGAGGCTGCAATTCCTACCGGGGAGCTGTTTTTT

v_call: TRBV6-1
cdr3_length: 13
j_call: TRBJ2-5
clone_size: NA
d_call: TRBD1
cdr3_aa: CVSQGGMRETQYF
cdr3_nt: TGTGTCTCACAGGGGGGTATGCGAGAGACCCAGTACTTC

v_call: TRBV6-5
cdr3_length: 15
j_call: TRBJ2-7
clone_size: NA
d_call: NA
cdr3_aa: CASSYSIQGIYEQYF
cdr3_nt: TGTGCCAGCAGTTACTCGATACAGGGTATTTACGAGCAGTACTTC

v_call: TRBV5-1
cdr3_length: 14
j_call: TRBJ2-5
clone_size: NA
d_call: TRBD2
cdr3_aa: CASSLAGDGETQYF
cdr3_nt: TGCGCCAGCAGCTTAGCGGGAGATGGAGAGACCCAGTACTTC

v_call: TRBV27
cdr3_length: 14
j_call: TRBJ2-3
clone_size: few
d_call: NA
cdr3_aa: CASSFRRPTDTQYF
cdr3_nt: TGTGCCAGCAGTTTTCGCAGACCCACAGATACGCAGTATTTT

v_call: TRBV29-1
cdr3_length: 13
j_call: TRBJ2-1
clone_size: few
d_call: NA
cdr3_aa: CSVERGSDGEQFF
cdr3_nt: TGCAGCGTTGAAAGGGGGTCGGATGGTGAGCAGTTCTTC

v_call: TRBV20-1
cdr3_length: 18
j_call: TRBJ2-5
clone_size: NA
d_call: TRBD2
cdr3_aa: CSARGLAGIPWPQETQYF
cdr3_nt: TGCAGTGCTAGAGGACTAGCGGGTATACCCTGGCCCCAAGAGACCCAGTACTTC

v_call: TRBV29-1
cdr3_length: 14
j_call: TRBJ2-3
clone_size: many
d_call: TRBD1
cdr3_aa: CSVEASTGADTQYF
cdr3_nt: TGCAGCGTTGAAGCTAGCACAGGGGCAGATACGCAGTATTTT

v_call: TRBV7-2
cdr3_length: 16
j_call: TRBJ2-5
clone_size: few
d_call: NA
cdr3_aa: CASSLPGSIRRETQYF
cdr3_nt: TGTGCCAGCAGCTTACCAGGGTCAATTCGGCGGGAGACCCAGTACTTC

v_call: TRBV6-1
cdr3_length: 12
j_call: TRBJ2-7
clone_size: NA
d_call: NA
cdr3_aa: CASDREFYEQYF
cdr3_nt: TGTGCCAGCGATCGGGAGTTCTACGAGCAGTACTTC

v_call: TRBV10-3
cdr3_length: 15
j_call: TRBJ2-5
clone_size: few
d_call: TRBD2
cdr3_aa: CAISGRRDIQETQYF
cdr3_nt: TGTGCCATCAGCGGGAGGCGGGATATCCAAGAGACCCAGTACTTC

v_call: TRBV7-2
cdr3_length: 16
j_call: TRBJ2-3
clone_size: NA
d_call: NA
cdr3_aa: CASSLAGTAKTETQYF
cdr3_nt: TGTGCCAGCAGCCTCGCCGGGACCGCAAAAACAGAGACGCAGTATTTT

v_call: TRBV11-2
cdr3_length: 13
j_call: TRBJ2-4
clone_size: NA
d_call: TRBD2
cdr3_aa: CASSFPPGREQYF
cdr3_nt: TGTGCCAGCAGCTTCCCCCCGGGGAGGGAGCAGTACTTC